This T cell receptor beta chain was obtained from a study of blood T cell repertoires in COVID-19. Assay: immunoSEQ multiplex PCR; the TCRdb copy retains only in-frame clones and omits some. The sample contains a few hundred thousand clones, roughly 90% of which appear only once. V was cut by 7 bases and J by 2 bases, with 17 bases left in between. The CDR3 length is 15 residues. Germline V gene sequence: CDR1 MDHEN, CDR2 SYDVKM. The sample taken for sequencing was PBMCs or T cells enriched from blood (not recorded which). The receptor comes from a woman aged 25 to 39 who had recovered from COVID-19. The gene calls are TRBV28 and TRBJ2-5, with D possibly matching TRBD2 (6 bases). DNA of the CDR3: TGTGCCAGCACCGTGTCTAGCGAACTACAAGAGACCCAGTACTTC. As protein: CASTVSSELQETQYF. Full variable domain (remainder filled in from reference TRBV28 and TRBJ2-5): DVKVTQSSRYLVKRTGEKVFLECVQDMDHENMFWYRQDPGLGLRLIYFSYDVKMKEKGDIPEGYSVSREKKERFSLILESASTNQTSMYLCASTVSSELQETQYFGPGTRLLVL.